This note documents a single T cell receptor beta chain sequence. Its antigen is as yet unknown. The entry originates in a study of T cells in Graves' hyperthyroidism and ophthalmopathy. The CDR3 covers 16 residues. V was cut by 0 bases and J by 1 base, with 12 bases left in between. Per the germline V gene, CDR1 is MGHRA and CDR2 is YSYEKL. Researchers amplified the TCR beta CDR3 regions from RNA transcripts. Primed by the HTBI set, a first-round RT-PCR was run on the TCR CDR3. TCRdb itself ran the multiplex PCR reads through MiXCR, one entry per CDR3 protein. Among 600,000 to 650,000 distinct CDR3 sequences, roughly 20% were seen once, and the ten largest hold over 30%. Used for diagnoses were clinical symptoms, serum thyroxine and TRAb, thyroid ultrasound and orbital computed tomography. General study points: Appearing also in blood were most of the thyroid clonotypes expanded above 0.001. Separation of ophthalmopathy from stable hyperthyroidism was achieved by a 13 V-J model.

This chain uses TRBV4-1 with TRBJ1-1; the D gene is possibly TRBD1 (5 bases). The receptor's source is a young man with Graves' ophthalmopathy. Sequenced material: blood. CDR3 nucleotides: TGCGCCAGCAGCCAAGATCTGTGGCAGGGGAACACTGAAGCTTTCTTT. This codes for CASSQDLWQGNTEAFF.